These 27 T cell receptor beta chains originate from one sample sequenced in a study of T cell repertoires in cytomegalovirus infection. Via MiXCR, TCRdb re-called the reads, giving one row per CDR3 protein. The table records 250,000 to 350,000 distinct CDR3 sequences, about 26% of them present only once. The source material was PBMCs. These receptors came from a human donor in good health (CMV status not recorded). Some clones in this sample may be carry-over from other donors' samples.

The V and J genes are TRBV20-1 and TRBJ2-7, with D maybe TRBD1 (5 bases). The V and J ends lost 5 bases and 4 bases respectively, with 15 bases between them. Germline loops: CDR1 DFQATT, CDR2 SNEGSKA (reference sequence). This CDR3 is built from 13 residues. The CDR3 DNA sequence: TGCAGTGCTGTGGCAGGGAATAGATACGAGCAGTACTTC. Translating it yields CSAVAGNRYEQYF.

In DNA, the CDR3 is TGCAGCGCTACAGGGGGCTGGGAGACCCAGTACTTC. The encoded protein is CSATGGWETQYF. This chain joins TRBV29-1 and TRBJ2-5, with 9 bases aligning to TRBD1. CDR1 and CDR2 from the germline V gene are SQVTM and ANQGSEA. CDR3 length: 12 residues. With 7 bases clipped from V and 5 bases from J, the junction kept 5 bases outside the gene matches.

The V and J genes are TRBV5-6 and TRBJ1-1; 9 bases fit TRBD1. The germline V gene encodes CDR1 SGHDT and CDR2 YYEEEE. V lost 4 bases to trimming and J lost 6 bases; unmatched junction nucleotides: 4. The CDR3 runs to 13 residues. The CDR3 bases are TGTGCCAGCAGCCAACGGACAGGGGCTGAAGCTTTCTTT. Protein: CASSQRTGAEAFF.

This clonotype has just a few counts. The chain carries TRBV6-5 and TRBJ2-7, with 9 nucleotides matching TRBD1. The germline V gene encodes CDR1 MNHEY and CDR2 SVGAGI. The CDR3 loop spans 16 amino acids. V trimming: 6 bases; J trimming: 1 base; junction bases outside the gene matches: 10. As DNA, the CDR3 is TGTGCCAGCAGCCCTTTCCCGGACAGGGGATCCTACGAGCAGTACTTC. Amino acid sequence: CASSPFPDRGSYEQYF.

This clonotype was counted only a few times. The J gene is TRBJ1-2, the V gene TRBV5-1, with D possibly TRBD1 on 5 matching bases. The CDR3 contains 14 residues. Trimming cost V 1 base and J 3 bases, with 10 bases left between them. Looked up from germline, CDR1 is SGHRS and CDR2 is YFSETQ. DNA for the CDR3: TGCGCCAGCAGCTTGAGCAGGGCAGACTATGGCTACACCTTC. Amino acid sequence: CASSLSRADYGYTF.

This clonotype was recorded many times. The genes are TRBV11-1 and TRBJ1-1, with 7 positions matching TRBD1. The CDR3 sequence is 12 residues long. Germline V gene sequence: CDR1 SGHAT, CDR2 FQDESV (reference sequence). V lost 3 bases to trimming and J lost 10 bases; unmatched junction nucleotides: 5. The CDR3 region is CASSFDRVGAFF. In DNA, the CDR3 is TGTGCCAGCAGCTTCGACAGGGTTGGAGCTTTCTTT.

The sample holds a few counts of this clonotype. The rearrangement links TRBV29-1 to TRBJ1-2, with D unclear. Germline lookup yields CDR1 SQVTM and CDR2 ANQGSEA. Trimming took off 7 bases at V and 4 bases at J, with 10 bases between the two ends. The CDR3 sequence is 11 residues long. Here the CDR3 reads CSALVFYGYTF. DNA for the CDR3: TGCAGCGCCCTCGTCTTCTATGGCTACACCTTC. Drawing the rest from reference TRBV29-1 and TRBJ1-2, the complete variable domain is SAVISQKPSRDICQRGTSLTIQCQVDSQVTMMFWYRQQPGQSLTLIATANQGSEATYESGFVIDKFPISRPNLTFSTLTVSNMSPEDSSIYLCSALVFYGYTFGSGTRLTVV.

A few counts support this clonotype. The chain combines TRBV4-1 with TRBJ2-3; D ambiguous. Trimming pared 4 bases from V and 2 bases from J, leaving 16 bases between. The length of the CDR3 is 16 residues. The germline V gene encodes CDR1 MGHRA and CDR2 YSYEKL. Written as DNA, the CDR3 is TGCGCCAGCAGCCCCATCGGGCAGTTATTCACAGATACGCAGTATTTT. Translating it yields CASSPIGQLFTDTQYF.

This sequence joins TRBV20-1 and TRBJ1-2; 7 nucleotides agree with TRBD1. The CDR3 runs 11 residues. V gave up 6 bases and J gave up 8 bases; unmatched junction bases: 6. Germline V gene data show CDR1 as DFQATT and CDR2 as SNEGSKA (reference sequence). For the CDR3, the DNA is TGCAGTGCCACGACAGGGACGGGCTACACCTTC. Its translation is CSATTGTGYTF.

This rearrangement joins TRBV4-3 to TRBJ2-7; 8 bases agree with TRBD2. This CDR3 is 15 amino acids long. Germline CDR1 LGHNA, CDR2 YSLEER. Germline trimming cut 0 bases from V and 4 bases from J; bases unmatched to any gene: 5. The CDR3 DNA follows: TGCGCCAGCAGCCAAGAGTACGGGAGGGGGTACGAGCAGTACTTC. It codes for CASSQEYGRGYEQYF.

The chain combines TRBV2 with TRBJ1-1, with TRBD1 matching 9 bases. CDR1 and CDR2 (germline): SNHLY, FYNNEI. The CDR3 is 14 amino acids. The V segment lost 6 bases and the J segment 1 base; nucleotides outside the gene matches: 3. In DNA form, the CDR3 reads TGTGCCAGCAGGGGGACAGGGTCGAACACTGAAGCTTTCTTT. This encodes CASRGTGSNTEAFF.

This chain joins TRBV10-3 and TRBJ1-2; D is perhaps TRBD1 (5 bases). Trimming shortened V by 1 base and J by 0 bases, and 12 bases separated the two germline ends. This CDR3 is 16 amino acids long. CDR1 ENHRY and CDR2 SYGVKD come from the germline V gene. This chain's CDR3 is CAISEYRTPTNYGYTF. In DNA form, the CDR3 reads TGTGCCATCAGTGAGTATCGGACACCTACTAACTATGGCTACACCTTC.

The chain combines TRBV7-2 with TRBJ2-1; 12 nucleotides line up with TRBD2. The V gene's germline CDR1 is SGHTA and CDR2 FQGNSA. The CDR3 consists of 17 residues. Trimming took 5 bases from V and 0 from J; bases not matched to a gene: 5. CDR3 sequence: CASSPGLAGSSYNEQFF. The CDR3 bases are TGTGCCAGCAGCCCGGGACTAGCGGGTAGCTCCTACAATGAGCAGTTCTTC.

This clonotype was counted many times. This chain uses TRBV6-1 with TRBJ2-7; TRBD2 agrees at 8 bases. The V segment lost 4 bases and the J segment 2 bases; nucleotides outside the gene matches: 4. This CDR3 has 14 residues. Germline V lookup: CDR1 MNHNS, CDR2 SASEGT. The CDR3, as DNA: TGTGCCAGCAGTGTCCTAGCGGGTCCCTACGAGCAGTACTTC. This encodes CASSVLAGPYEQYF.

The J gene is TRBJ2-5, the V gene TRBV28, with D possibly being TRBD2 (5 bases). The germline V and J ends were trimmed by 6 bases and 4 bases, with 18 bases remaining between them. This CDR3 comprises 15 residues. In germline, CDR1 is MDHEN, CDR2 SYDVKM. This CDR3 is CASSSGRFGVETQYF. The DNA of the CDR3 is TGTGCCAGCAGCTCGGGTCGATTCGGGGTAGAGACCCAGTACTTC.

The chain uses TRBV6-2 or TRBV6-3 and TRBJ2-2, with a weak D call TRBD2 (6 bases). This CDR3 has 13 residues. Trimming cost V 6 bases and J 6 bases, with 11 bases left between them. Germline lookup yields CDR1 MNHEY and CDR2 SVGEGT. In DNA form, the CDR3 reads TGTGCCAGCAGGGACGGCGGGGCCGGGGAGCTGTTTTTT. This gives the protein CASRDGGAGELFF.

This clonotype was recorded at least ten times. A read error may produce the germline difference seen at one junction end. The chain joins TRBV7-6 to TRBJ2-2; 9 bases fit TRBD2. Germline V gives CDR1 SGHVS, CDR2 FNYEAQ. The CDR3 loop spans 17 amino acids. The CDR3 DNA reads as TGTGCTAGCAGCCCACATAGCGGGAGAATAGGGGCCGGGGAGCTGTTTTTT. Protein product: CASSPHSGRIGAGELFF.

This clonotype has ten or more counts. This rearrangement joins TRBV7-6 to TRBJ2-1; tentatively, D is TRBD1 (5 bases). This CDR3 comprises 15 residues. Trimming cost V 2 bases and J 7 bases, with 15 bases left between them. From germline, CDR1 is SGHVS and CDR2 FNYEAQ. The chain's CDR3 is CASSLFQGWGNEQFF. DNA of the CDR3: TGTGCCAGCAGCTTATTCCAGGGATGGGGTAATGAGCAGTTCTTC.

This clonotype occurred a few times. The chain uses TRBV7-2 and TRBJ2-1, with D perhaps matching TRBD1 (6 bases). V was pared by 1 base and J by 13 bases, with 14 bases between. Germline CDR1 reads SGHTA; CDR2 reads FQGNSA. CDR3 size: 13 residues. CDR3 bases: TGTGCCAGCAGCTTAGTAGAACAGGGTGTTCAGTTCTTC. This sequence encodes CASSLVEQGVQFF.

The chain links TRBV20-1 to TRBJ1-5; TRBD1 is a possible D gene (6 bases). CDR3 size: 14 residues. Germline V CDR1 and CDR2: DFQATT, SNEGSKA (reference sequence). Trimming cost V 6 bases and J 0 bases, with 12 bases left between them. The DNA for the CDR3 is TGCAGTGCCAGGGACATATTTAGCAATCAGCCCCAGCATTTT. Protein sequence: CSARDIFSNQPQHF.

The V call is TRBV7-3, the J call TRBJ1-1; D is ambiguous. The CDR3 is 14 residues long. Germline V gives CDR1 SGHTA, CDR2 FQGTGA. V lost 1 base and J 1 base, leaving 7 bases between the germline ends. CDR3 sequence (DNA): TGTGCCAGCAGCTTAAAAGCCACGAACACTGAAGCTTTCTTT. Its translation is CASSLKATNTEAFF.

This clonotype appeared a few times. This chain connects TRBV28 to TRBJ2-4; D possibly corresponds to TRBD1 (6 bases). Trimming took off 5 bases at V and 0 bases at J, with 14 bases between the two ends. In germline, CDR1 is MDHEN, CDR2 SYDVKM. The CDR3 totals 16 residues. The CDR3 nucleotides are TGTGCCAGCAGTATTAGGACAGCGCTAGCCAAAAACATTCAGTACTTC. This translates into CASSIRTALAKNIQYF.

This clonotype was seen more than once but under ten times. The genes are TRBV29-1 and TRBJ2-5, with 11 bases lining up with TRBD1. Germline CDR1 and CDR2: SQVTM and ANQGSEA. Trimming cost V 5 bases and J 5 bases; bases outside gene matches: 4. This CDR3 spans 13 amino acids. The CDR3 bases are TGCAGCGTTTGGACAGGGGGCGTTGAGACCCAGTACTTC. Protein: CSVWTGGVETQYF.

The CDR3 DNA sequence: TGTGCCAGCGGGGGGAAGGTCTCCTACAATGAGCAGTTCTTC. Amino acid sequence: CASGGKVSYNEQFF. The chain joins TRBV28 to TRBJ2-1; a weak D match, TRBD2 (6 bases). Per the germline V gene, CDR1 is MDHEN and CDR2 is SYDVKM. This CDR3 is 14 amino acids long. Trimming stripped 8 bases from V and 0 bases from J, with 11 bases between.

V usage is TRBV7-4 and J usage is TRBJ1-3; 7 bases line up with TRBD1. The CDR3 loop spans 16 amino acids. CDR1 and CDR2 from the germline V gene are SGHVT and SQSDAQ. The J segment lost 0 bases and the V segment lost 4 bases, leaving 6 bases of the junction unmatched. In DNA, the CDR3 is TGTGCCAGCAGCTCGTCGAGACAGGGCTCTGGAAACACCATATATTTT. It translates to CASSSSRQGSGNTIYF.

In this sample, this clonotype turned up a few times. J is TRBJ2-2 and V is TRBV7-6; possibly TRBD1 for D (6 bases). Trimming took off 1 base at V and 1 base at J, with 10 bases between the two ends. Germline assignment: CDR1 SGHVS and CDR2 FNYEAQ. The CDR3 spans 16 residues. CDR3 loop: CASSLDTGMNTGELFF. CDR3 nucleotide sequence: TGTGCCAGCAGCTTAGATACAGGGATGAACACCGGGGAGCTGTTTTTT.

This chain links TRBV19 with TRBJ1-2, with unresolved D. V lost 0 bases to trimming and J lost 8 bases, with 10 bases between them. Germline-derived CDR1 and CDR2 are LNHDA and SQIVND (reference sequence). The CDR3 runs 13 residues. CDR3 in DNA: TGTGCCAGTAGTATAGATCGCGGAGGCGGCTACACCTTC. Protein sequence: CASSIDRGGGYTF.